Sequencing of this TCR beta chain was carried out in a study of tumor-infiltrating lymphocytes in primary liver carcinoma. Co-extracted RNA and DNA came from about 20-30 mg of unsorted bulk tissue. Priming with a constant-region primer yielded TCR beta cDNA from around 540 ng total RNA. Three nested multiplex PCR rounds, a slightly modified ARM-PCR method, built the TCR beta libraries. The opening two PCR rounds, approximately 10 cycles each, paired TRBV1-TRBV30 forward primers with a C-beta reverse primer. TCRdb reanalysed the multiplex PCR reads using MiXCR and keeps one entry per CDR3 protein. The sample has about 54,000 distinct CDR3 sequences, about 80% seen once; the top ten hold about 25%. CDR1 MNHEY and CDR2 SVGAGI come from the germline V gene. Deletions cut 10 bases from V and 6 bases from J, with 15 bases between. The CDR3 consists of 12 residues.

The chain is built from TRBV6-5 and TRBJ1-2; D call uncertain. The sequencing sample was made of liver tumor tissue from sampling region 2. The subset was: tumor region T2, inferior pole. This receptor was obtained from a middle-aged man with primary liver carcinoma and hepatitis B virus infection. The CDR3 nucleotides read TGTGCCACTATGACATCGCCTGATGGCTACACCTTC. It yields the protein CATMTSPDGYTF.